This record covers a single T cell receptor (beta chain). The antigen remains unidentified. Antigen-specific CD4+ T cells were expanded (with viral peptide pools) by the ViraFEST assay ahead of sequencing. The culture ran for nine to eleven days, and then CD4+ T cells were isolated. This person caught SARS-CoV-2 sometime from March to December 2020, and PCR testing confirmed the infection. Vaccine administered to participants consisted of two doses of either BNT162b2 or mRNA-1273. Cultivation was performed at around 2 million PBMC per well with roughly 10 IU/ml IL-2 and around 10 ug/ml peptides added. Both day 3 and day 7 saw half the medium replaced with IL-2 medium. This sample stems from a study of vaccination effects on CD4 cells after COVID-19. About the research overall: Samples that were drawn after vaccination came a median of 72 days after the second dose.

Assay used: immunoSEQ multiplex PCR; TCRdb lists only in-frame clones, some missing. The sample contains 17,000 or so clones, about 74% of which appear only once. The clonotype comes from a human donor who had a prior SARS-CoV-2 infection. The source was CD4+ T cells from PBMCs cultured with SARS-CoV-2 spike peptides, collected after COVID-19 vaccination.

Written as DNA, the CDR3 is TGTGCCAGCACCCGGGGGGGGGCAAACACCGGGGAGCTGTTTTTT. Translating it yields CASTRGGANTGELFF. The V gene is TRBV9, the J gene TRBJ2-2, with 8 nucleotides matching TRBD2. J was trimmed by 2 bases and V by 6 bases; bases with no gene match: 6. This CDR3 comprises 15 residues. Per germline, CDR1 SGDLS and CDR2 YYNGEE.